This is a list of T cell receptor beta chains from one sample in a study of CD8 T cells in Susac syndrome. TCRdb fed the immunoSEQ multiplex PCR reads into MiXCR, producing one record per CDR3 protein. The data show about 120,000 distinct CDR3 sequences, approximately 93% seen once. Sequencing was done on a sample of CD4+ T cells from PBMCs. These TCRs come from a human donor with multiple sclerosis. CDR3s include the opening cysteine and the closing phenylalanine or tryptophan. D genes are given only for firm matches. Not all rows give a size; the values are once, few, many and, for expanded clones, a class.

j_call | v_call | clone_size | d_call | cdr3_nt | cdr3_aa
TRBJ1-2 | TRBV19 | - | - | TGTGCCAGTAGGACGGGACATATTATGGATGGCTACACCTTC | CASRTGHIMDGYTF
TRBJ2-1 | TRBV6-2/TRBV6-3 | once | - | TGTGCCAGCAGTGGGGGGGGCCACACCTACAATGAGCAGTTCTTC | CASSGGGHTYNEQFF
TRBJ1-1 | TRBV9 | - | - | TGTGCCAGCACGCGGCGGGTCGGGGGGGGCACTGAAGCTTTCTTT | CASTRRVGGGTEAFF
TRBJ1-1 | TRBV29-1 | - | - | TGCAGCGTTGGGTGGGCAGGGTCGAGTGAAGCTTTCTTT | CSVGWAGSSEAFF
TRBJ2-2 | TRBV28 | - | TRBD2 | TGTGCCACCATCCCGGGACTAGCGGGGGGTTACACCGGGGAGCTGTTTTTT | CATIPGLAGGYTGELFF
TRBJ1-3 | TRBV7-2 | - | TRBD1 | TGTGCCAGCAGCCCTTTTACGACAGGGTTCGAAGGAAACACCATATATTTT | CASSPFTTGFEGNTIYF
TRBJ2-7 | TRBV28 | - | TRBD1 | TGTGCCAGCAGTTCCGGGACAGGGGGTTCCCTCTACGAGCAGTACTTC | CASSSGTGGSLYEQYF
TRBJ2-6 | TRBV18 | - | - | TGTGCCAGCTCACCGGTCGCCGGTTTGTTTTCTGGGGCCAACGTCCTGACTTTC | CASSPVAGLFSGANVLTF
TRBJ2-1 | TRBV27 | - | TRBD1 | TGTGCCAGCAGTCCACAGGGGACAGGGGTCGCGAATGAGCAGTTCTTC | CASSPQGTGVANEQFF
TRBJ2-3 | TRBV7-9 | - | - | TGTGCCAGCAGCTTGGCGGGGGCCGCAGATACGCAGTATTTT | CASSLAGAADTQYF
TRBJ1-6 | TRBV20-1 | - | - | TGCAGTGCTAGTTCTCTTGCATCGGATTCACCCCTCCACTTT | CSASSLASDSPLHF
TRBJ2-6 | TRBV9 | - | TRBD2 | TGTGCCAGCAGCGAGAGCGGGGGCCGCTCTGGGGCCAACGTCCTGACTTTC | CASSESGGRSGANVLTF
TRBJ1-2 | TRBV29-1 | - | - | TGCAGCGTTGAGGATCCGGATGGCTACACCTTC | CSVEDPDGYTF
TRBJ1-5 | TRBV6-5 | - | - | TGTGCCAGCAGTTACTCGATCTCAGGATTTGGCAATCAGCCCCAGCATTTT | CASSYSISGFGNQPQHF
TRBJ2-5 | TRBV2 | - | TRBD2 | TGTGCCAGCACTGGGGGGGATCGGGAGACCCAGTACTTC | CASTGGDRETQYF
TRBJ2-3 | TRBV18 | - | - | TGTGCCAGCTCCGGGGCCCTCGATACGCAGTATTTT | CASSGALDTQYF
TRBJ1-3 | TRBV9 | - | - | TGTGCCAGCAGCGTAGAGGTGCGCGGGAGCTCTGGAAACACCATATATTTT | CASSVEVRGSSGNTIYF
TRBJ1-3 | TRBV3-1 | - | - | TGTGCCAGCAGCCTGACCCGGGGCCTTAGCTCTGGAAACACCATATATTTT | CASSLTRGLSSGNTIYF
TRBJ2-7 | TRBV20-1 | - | - | TGCAGTGCTATGGCCGGACCCGGCCAGTCCTACGAGCAGTACTTC | CSAMAGPGQSYEQYF
TRBJ1-6 | TRBV18 | - | - | TGTGCCAGCTCCCCAAAGACTTCCCAAGAAGGTTCACCCCTCCACTTT | CASSPKTSQEGSPLHF
TRBJ2-7 | TRBV15 | - | TRBD1 | TGTGCCACCAGCAAAACAGGGGACGAGCAGTACTTC | CATSKTGDEQYF
TRBJ1-4 | TRBV6-5 | - | TRBD1 | TGTGCCAGCAGTAACTCCGGACAGGGTAGTGAAAAACTGTTTTTT | CASSNSGQGSEKLFF
TRBJ2-1 | TRBV7-2 | - | TRBD2 | TGTGCCAGCACTCCCCGTGGGGGGGGTTTCTCCTACAATGAGCAGTTCTTC | CASTPRGGGFSYNEQFF
TRBJ2-3 | TRBV7-7 | - | - | TGTGCTAGCAGCTCGCCAGGGACAGATACGCAGTATTTT | CASSSPGTDTQYF
TRBJ2-2 | TRBV5-1 | - | TRBD2 | TGCGCCAGCAGCCCCTATTACGGGACTAGCGGGCCCGGGGAGCTGTTTTTT | CASSPYYGTSGPGELFF
TRBJ2-3 | TRBV4-3 | - | - | TGCGCCAGCAGCCAAGAATCCAGGGGAGGAACAGATACGCAGTATTTT | CASSQESRGGTDTQYF
TRBJ2-1 | TRBV15 | - | TRBD2 | TGTGCCACCAGCGTTCATCTAGCGGGGGCCTACAATGAGCAGTTCTTC | CATSVHLAGAYNEQFF
TRBJ1-4 | TRBV19 | - | - | TGTGCCAGTAGTTCGACGGCGACAACTAATGAAAAACTGTTTTTT | CASSSTATTNEKLFF
TRBJ1-4 | TRBV5-4 | - | TRBD1 | TGTGCCAGCAGCTTGGTAGGAGGGGGCGATGAAAAACTGTTTTTT | CASSLVGGGDEKLFF
TRBJ2-5 | TRBV20-1 | - | TRBD2 | TGCACTGGACTAGCGCTAGAGACCCAGTACTTC | CTGLALETQYF
TRBJ1-1 | TRBV2 | - | - | TGTGCCAGCAGTGAAGGTCCGGGTGAAGCTTTCTTT | CASSEGPGEAFF
TRBJ2-3 | TRBV7-9 | - | - | TGTGCCAGCAGCACCCGACTAGACACAGATACGCAGTATTTT | CASSTRLDTDTQYF
TRBJ1-2 | TRBV20-1 | - | - | TGCAGTGCTAGTAGAGACCCCTCGGACTATGGCTACACCTTC | CSASRDPSDYGYTF
TRBJ2-1 | TRBV7-9 | - | TRBD2 | TGTGCCAGCAGCCCACGCGGGGGAGGAAATGAGCAGTTCTTC | CASSPRGGGNEQFF
TRBJ2-2 | TRBV11-3 | - | - | TGTGCCAGCAGCTTAGAGCAGGGAGGGACATCCTACACCGGGGAGCTGTTTTTT | CASSLEQGGTSYTGELFF
TRBJ2-5 | TRBV12-3/TRBV12-4 | once | - | TGTGCCAGCAGTTTGTCTCACCGGGAGACCCAGTACTTC | CASSLSHRETQYF
TRBJ2-1 | TRBV19 | - | - | TGTGCCAGTAGTTTAGGGGGATCCTACAATGAGCAGTTCTTC | CASSLGGSYNEQFF
TRBJ2-7 | TRBV6-2/TRBV6-3 | - | TRBD1 | TGTGCCAGCAGTTCCCGGGACAGGTCTAGTGAGCAGTACTTC | CASSSRDRSSEQYF
TRBJ1-3 | TRBV5-4 | - | - | TGTGCCAGCAGCTCAGCTGACGGGGGAACCTCTGGAAACACCATATATTTT | CASSSADGGTSGNTIYF
TRBJ2-1 | TRBV6-2/TRBV6-3 | - | - | TGTGCCAGCAGCCCCCGATACCAGGCCCCCTACAATGAGCAGTTCTTC | CASSPRYQAPYNEQFF
TRBJ1-1 | TRBV21-1 | - | - | TGTGCCAGCAGCAAGGGAAGGTCGGGCACTGAAGCTTTCTTT | CASSKGRSGTEAFF
TRBJ2-7 | TRBV5-6 | - | - | TGTGCCAGCAGCTCCCTCGGGAGCTCCTACGAGCAGTACTTC | CASSSLGSSYEQYF
TRBJ2-7 | TRBV2 | - | - | TGTGCCAGCAGTGTCATCGCAGGGGCCGATGTGCAGTACTTC | CASSVIAGADVQYF
TRBJ2-5 | TRBV5-1 | - | - | TGCGCCAGCAGCTCCGGGAATCAGAACCTAGAGACCCAGTACTTC | CASSSGNQNLETQYF
TRBJ2-7 | TRBV5-1 | - | - | TGCGCCAGCAGCCCCGACGGGGGGCTCTACGAGCAGTACTTC | CASSPDGGLYEQYF
TRBJ1-2 | TRBV12-3/TRBV12-4 | - | - | TGTGCCAGCAGTTTTTGGGTCAGCCCTGGCTACACCTTC | CASSFWVSPGYTF
TRBJ2-1 | TRBV28 | - | - | TGTGCCAGCAGTTTATTGGACAGTAACCATCAAGAGCAGTTCTTC | CASSLLDSNHQEQFF
TRBJ1-2 | TRBV13 | once | TRBD1 | TGTGCCAGCAGCTTAGCCGGGACAGGGTTTTACGGCTACACCTTC | CASSLAGTGFYGYTF
TRBJ2-5 | TRBV30 | - | - | TGTGCCTGGACCAACCCAGGGAAAAACCAAGAGACCCAGTACTTC | CAWTNPGKNQETQYF
TRBJ2-3 | TRBV7-9 | - | TRBD1 | TGTGCCAGCAGCTCTTACCGCGGACAGGGAGGTGATTTTAGGTATTTT | CASSSYRGQGGDFRYF
TRBJ1-5 | TRBV6-2/TRBV6-3 | - | - | TGTGCCAGCACCACGGGCGCCAAAATGGGCAATCAGCCCCAGCATTTT | CASTTGAKMGNQPQHF
TRBJ2-7 | TRBV6-5 | - | - | TGTGCCAGCAGTTACGAGGGGGGCGCGGGTCCCCTTCCCTACGAGCAGTACTTC | CASSYEGGAGPLPYEQYF
TRBJ1-1 | TRBV30 | - | - | TGTGCCTGGAACCGGGGATTGAACACTGAAGCTTTCTTT | CAWNRGLNTEAFF